This entry lists 32 T cell receptor beta chains sequenced from one sample in a study of T cell repertoires in ileal Crohn's disease. Sequenced by immunoSEQ multiplex PCR; TCRdb stores in-frame clones only, minus some. The data contain about 7,000 clones, roughly 74% of them seen just once; the ten biggest clones take up 18%. The sample comprised ileal tissue. The receptors come from an adult with Crohn's disease.

The table lists this clone with a few counts. The chain employs TRBV11-2 and TRBJ1-5, with 7 bases aligning to TRBD1. Looked up from germline, CDR1 is SGHAT and CDR2 is FQNNGV. The CDR3 totals 16 residues. V trimming: 5 bases; J trimming: 4 bases; junction bases outside the gene matches: 11. The CDR3 reads CASSRDRAARNQPQHF. The CDR3 region has the DNA TGTGCCAGCAGCCGTGACAGGGCCGCGAGGAATCAGCCCCAGCATTTT.

The chain recombines TRBV28 with TRBJ1-1; D remains ambiguous. V was shortened by 6 bases and J by 5 bases, with 10 bases between the two germline ends. The V gene's germline CDR1 is MDHEN and CDR2 SYDVKM. The CDR3 contains 12 residues. As DNA, the CDR3 is TGTGCCAGCAGCCTCCGTGCGACTGAAGCTTTCTTT. This codes for CASSLRATEAFF.

The rearrangement links TRBV5-6 to TRBJ1-1; TRBD1 matches at 11 bases. There are 16 residues in the CDR3. The V gene's germline CDR1 is SGHDT and CDR2 YYEEEE. Losses at the gene ends were 3 bases for V and 0 bases for J; bases not matched to a gene: 4. The CDR3 loop is CASSWGQGGMNTEAFF. The CDR3 DNA is TGTGCCAGCAGCTGGGGACAGGGGGGTATGAACACTGAAGCTTTCTTT.

The rearrangement links TRBV19 to TRBJ1-6; TRBD1 agrees at 7 bases. V trimming: 6 bases; J trimming: 7 bases; junction bases outside the gene matches: 9. Germline lookup yields CDR1 LNHDA and CDR2 SQIVND (reference sequence). The CDR3 is 15 residues long. The CDR3 sequence: CASRRQGRENSPLHF. CDR3 DNA: TGTGCCAGTAGGCGACAGGGCAGGGAGAATTCACCCCTCCACTTT. Full variable domain (remainder filled in from reference TRBV19 and TRBJ1-6): DGGITQSPKYLFRKEGQNVTLSCEQNLNHDAMYWYRQDPGQGLRLIYYSQIVNDFQKGDIAEGYSVSREKKESFPLTVTSAQKNPTAFYLCASRRQGRENSPLHFGNGTRLTVT.

The chain uses TRBV19 and TRBJ2-7; D is possibly TRBD2 (5 bases). Trimming stripped 2 bases from V and 3 bases from J, with 8 bases between. The CDR3 is made up of 13 amino acids. Germline CDR1 is LNHDA and CDR2 is SQIVND (reference sequence). CDR3 sequence (DNA): TGTGCCAGTAGTATAAAGAGGGACTACGAGCAGTACTTC. Translated, it gives CASSIKRDYEQYF.

The chain joins TRBV5-4 to TRBJ2-6, with D possibly TRBD1 on 5 matching bases. Per the germline V gene, CDR1 is SGHNT and CDR2 is YYREEE (reference sequence). V was trimmed by 4 bases and J by 0 bases, leaving 11 bases between them. This CDR3 comprises 16 residues. CDR3 nucleotide sequence: TGTGCCAGCAGCATTAGACAGATCTCTGGGGCCAACGTCCTGACTTTC. Encoded protein: CASSIRQISGANVLTF.

The chain employs TRBV4-1 and TRBJ2-1; D possibly corresponds to TRBD2 (5 bases). V lost 0 bases to trimming and J lost 10 bases, with 16 bases between them. The CDR3 has 15 amino acids. Germline values: CDR1 MGHRA, CDR2 YSYEKL. As DNA, the CDR3 is TGCGCCAGCAGCCAAGAAGGCGGGCAACTGCGAGAGCAGTTCTTC. This gives the protein CASSQEGGQLREQFF.

This chain links TRBV28 with TRBJ1-2, with D hard to call. The CDR3 is 11 residues long. Germline V CDR1 and CDR2: MDHEN, SYDVKM. V was shortened by 1 base and J by 8 bases, with 5 bases between the two germline ends. The CDR3 loop is CASSLLAGYTF. CDR3 bases: TGTGCCAGCAGTTTATTAGCGGGCTACACCTTC.

This chain links TRBV18 with TRBJ1-5; possible D gene TRBD1, 5 bases. Germline CDR1 reads KGHSH; CDR2 reads LQKENI. The CDR3 has 13 residues. With 6 bases removed from V and 7 bases from J, the gap between germline ends came to 13 bases. CDR3 nucleotides: TGTGCCAGCTCCCCGGGGAGGGACCAGCCCCAGCATTTT. Protein sequence: CASSPGRDQPQHF.

The rearrangement uses TRBV18 and TRBJ1-5, with D tentatively TRBD1 (5 bases). The CDR3 is made up of 14 amino acids. V shed 4 bases and J shed 1 base, with 8 bases lying between them. Germline lookup yields CDR1 KGHSH and CDR2 LQKENI. CDR3 region: CASSRQGSNQPQHF. The CDR3 DNA is TGTGCCAGCTCACGTCAGGGCAGCAATCAGCCCCAGCATTTT.

The chain uses TRBV11-1 and TRBJ2-5; a weak D match, TRBD2 (7 bases). CDR3 length equals 16 residues. Deletions cut 2 bases from V and 2 bases from J, with 15 bases between. Germline lookup yields CDR1 SGHAT and CDR2 FQDESV (reference sequence). The CDR3 loop reads CASSLNRRGPQETQYF. The CDR3 DNA follows: TGTGCCAGCAGCTTAAACCGGCGGGGGCCTCAAGAGACCCAGTACTTC. Looking up the rest from reference TRBV11-1 and TRBJ2-5 gives the full variable domain: EAEVAQSPRYKITEKSQAVAFWCDPISGHATLYWYRQILGQGPELLVQFQDESVVDDSQLPKDRFSAERLKGVDSTLKIQPAELGDSAMYLCASSLNRRGPQETQYFGPGTRLLVL.

In this sample, this clone turned up once. The chain has TRBV7-8 and TRBJ1-1, with D maybe TRBD1 (6 bases). V lost 5 bases and J lost 1, with 14 bases in between. CDR1 is SGHVS and CDR2 is FQNEAQ in the germline V gene. The CDR3 spans 15 residues. This CDR3 is CASSLRGGQNTEAFF. DNA for the CDR3: TGTGCCAGCAGCCTGCGGGGGGGACAGAACACTGAAGCTTTCTTT.

The rearrangement links TRBV10-3 to TRBJ1-1; tentatively, D is TRBD1 (6 bases). The CDR3 runs 15 residues. The germline CDR1 and CDR2 sequences are ENHRY and SYGVKD. The V gene lost 2 bases and the J gene lost 4 bases, with 14 bases spanning the gap. The DNA for the CDR3 is TGTGCCATCAGTGAGCCTATAGGACAGCCCACTGAAGCTTTCTTT. Its translation is CAISEPIGQPTEAFF.

The CDR3, as DNA: TGTGCCAGCAGGACGACAGGGGGAGACAATCAGCCCCAGCATTTT. It specifies CASRTTGGDNQPQHF. The chain combines TRBV6-6 with TRBJ1-5; TRBD1 agrees at 9 bases. Germline assignment: CDR1 MNHNY and CDR2 SVGAGI (reference sequence). The CDR3 spans 15 residues. V shed 6 bases, J shed 3 bases, and the junction held 6 bases outside the gene matches.

This chain connects TRBV6-5 to TRBJ2-7, with D possibly matching TRBD1 (6 bases). Germline loops: CDR1 MNHEY, CDR2 SVGAGI. The V end lost 4 bases, the J end lost 2 bases, and 15 bases lay between the germline ends. The CDR3 has 15 amino acids. The CDR3 here is CASSSAGTSAYEQYF. The CDR3 region has the DNA TGTGCCAGCAGTTCCGCCGGGACATCCGCCTACGAGCAGTACTTC.

In its sample, this clone was seen once. V and J are TRBV2 and TRBJ1-5, with a tentative D call TRBD1 (6 bases). V lost 5 bases, J lost 1 base, and 9 bases lay in between. This CDR3 has 14 residues. CDR1 is SNHLY and CDR2 is FYNNEI in the germline V gene. For the CDR3, the DNA is TGTGCCAGCAGTTTGGGACAAAGCAATCAGCCCCAGCATTTT. This encodes CASSLGQSNQPQHF.

V is TRBV6-4 and J is TRBJ1-5; no definite D call. This CDR3 is built from 14 residues. Germline-derived CDR1 and CDR2 are MRHNA and SNTAGT. Deletions cut 6 bases from V and 0 bases from J, with 9 bases between. CDR3 DNA: TGTGCCAGCAGCGGACGGGATAGCAATCAGCCCCAGCATTTT. Encoded protein: CASSGRDSNQPQHF.

The V call is TRBV11-2, the J call TRBJ2-2, with TRBD1 matching 9 bases. The CDR3 runs 17 residues. The V segment lost 2 bases and the J segment 4 bases; nucleotides outside the gene matches: 8. Germline loops: CDR1 SGHAT, CDR2 FQNNGV. CDR3 in DNA: TGTGCCAGCAGCTTACCGGGACAGGGAATTAGCACCGGGGAGCTGTTTTTT. Its protein product is CASSLPGQGISTGELFF.

This chain connects TRBV28 to TRBJ1-2, with 9 bases aligning to TRBD1. Germline-derived CDR1 and CDR2 are MDHEN and SYDVKM. The CDR3 consists of 15 residues. Losses at the gene ends were 6 bases for V and 4 bases for J; bases not matched to a gene: 9. DNA of the CDR3: TGTGCCAGCAGGGACAGGGGAGGGGGGGGCTATGGCTACACCTTC. Protein: CASRDRGGGGYGYTF.

This chain uses TRBV5-8 with TRBJ1-1; the D gene is possibly TRBD1 (5 bases). Per the germline V gene, CDR1 is SGHTS and CDR2 is YDEGEE. V dropped 2 bases and J dropped 3 bases, with 11 bases sitting between them. The CDR3 is 14 amino acids. CDR3 sequence reads: CASSFREGDTEAFF. CDR3 DNA: TGTGCCAGCAGCTTCAGGGAGGGTGACACTGAAGCTTTCTTT.

This sequence joins TRBV9 and TRBJ2-1; possibly TRBD2 for D (6 bases). V was pared by 4 bases and J by 6 bases, with 20 bases between. Germline loops: CDR1 SGDLS, CDR2 YYNGEE. The CDR3 sequence is 16 residues long. CDR3 nucleotide sequence: TGTGCCAGCAGCCTCTTGGCGGGACGGGGGTTCAATGAGCAGTTCTTC. Translated: CASSLLAGRGFNEQFF.

In its sample, this clone was seen once. The chain links TRBV4-2 to TRBJ1-2; D is unclear. The CDR3 has 15 residues. V lost 0 bases and J 4 bases, leaving 12 bases between the germline ends. Looked up from germline, CDR1 is LGHNA and CDR2 is YNFKEQ. CDR3 sequence reads: CASSQDRREIYGYTF. The CDR3 nucleotides read TGTGCCAGCAGCCAAGATAGGAGGGAGATCTATGGCTACACCTTC.

V usage is TRBV7-9 and J usage is TRBJ2-7; possible D gene TRBD2, 7 bases. CDR1 and CDR2 from the germline V gene are SEHNR and FQNEAQ (reference sequence). Trimming removed 5 bases at V and 5 bases at J, with 22 bases between. The CDR3 spans 16 residues. CDR3 in amino acids: CASSTTTGGWDHEQYF. In DNA, the CDR3 is TGTGCCAGCAGCACTACCACGGGGGGCTGGGACCACGAGCAGTACTTC.

J is TRBJ2-1 and V is TRBV30; 7 bases fit TRBD2. Germline V gives CDR1 GTSNPN, CDR2 SVGIG (reference sequence). The CDR3 runs to 12 residues. V lost 4 bases, J lost 9 bases, and 6 bases stayed unmatched. The CDR3 sequence: CAWTSGALEQFF. The CDR3 DNA follows: TGTGCCTGGACTAGCGGAGCTCTTGAGCAGTTCTTC.

The chain employs TRBV7-8 and TRBJ1-2; D might be TRBD1 (6 bases). CDR1 SGHVS and CDR2 FQNEAQ come from the germline V gene. The V gene lost 3 bases and the J gene lost 4 bases, with 6 bases spanning the gap. CDR3 length equals 12 residues. The CDR3 DNA reads TGTGCCAGCAGCTTGGACAGCTATGGCTACACCTTC. It specifies CASSLDSYGYTF.

This chain connects TRBV19 to TRBJ2-7; 9 bases are a match to TRBD1. The ends lost 4 bases at V and 6 bases at J; junction bases unmatched: 1. The CDR3 covers 12 residues. Germline V lookup: CDR1 LNHDA, CDR2 SQIVND (reference sequence). CDR3 residues: CASSRTGAEQYF. The CDR3 coding sequence is TGTGCCAGTAGTAGGACAGGGGCCGAGCAGTACTTC.

The chain carries TRBV4-2 and TRBJ1-5, with D unresolved. Trimming left V 1 base short and J 7 bases short, with 8 bases between. CDR1 is LGHNA, CDR2 YNFKEQ, per germline. The CDR3 extends over 13 amino acids. The CDR3 reads CASSQGSFQPQHF. CDR3 DNA: TGTGCCAGCAGCCAAGGGAGTTTCCAGCCCCAGCATTTT.

The chain combines TRBV19 with TRBJ1-1; D may be TRBD1 (6 bases). V shed 3 bases and J shed 0 bases, with 11 bases lying between them. The V gene's germline CDR1 is LNHDA and CDR2 SQIVND (reference sequence). This CDR3 has 15 residues. The CDR3 DNA sequence: TGTGCCAGTAGTATCGGGGGGCGGGTGAACACTGAAGCTTTCTTT. Its translation is CASSIGGRVNTEAFF. The whole variable domain, remainder taken from reference TRBV19 and TRBJ1-1, is DGGITQSPKYLFRKEGQNVTLSCEQNLNHDAMYWYRQDPGQGLRLIYYSQIVNDFQKGDIAEGYSVSREKKESFPLTVTSAQKNPTAFYLCASSIGGRVNTEAFFGQGTRLTVV.

This clone was counted once. V is TRBV6-5 and J is TRBJ1-1; tentatively, D is TRBD1 (5 bases). Trimming left V 0 bases short and J 1 base short, with 6 bases between. CDR3 size: 14 residues. Germline-derived CDR1 and CDR2 are MNHEY and SVGAGI. CDR3 nucleotides: TGTGCCAGCAGTTACTCTCAGGGGAACACTGAAGCTTTCTTT. Translation: CASSYSQGNTEAFF.

In this sample, this clone turned up once. The chain combines TRBV6-1 with TRBJ2-5; TRBD1 matches at 7 bases. Germline V gives CDR1 MNHNS, CDR2 SASEGT. Trimming at V came to 4 bases and at J to 12 bases, leaving 2 bases not matched to a gene. The length of the CDR3 is 10 residues. The CDR3 loop is CASSVDREYF. The CDR3 coding sequence is TGTGCCAGCAGTGTTGACAGGGAGTACTTC.

J is TRBJ2-5 and V is TRBV19; 7 positions match TRBD1. V dropped 3 bases and J dropped 5; count of bases not matched to a gene: 12. CDR1 and CDR2 (germline): LNHDA, SQIVND (reference sequence). The CDR3 consists of 16 residues. CDR3: CASSIFGRGIGETQYF. CDR3 bases: TGTGCCAGTAGTATTTTTGGCAGGGGGATTGGGGAGACCCAGTACTTC.

This chain uses TRBV19 with TRBJ1-2, with a possible D match to TRBD1 (5 bases). The ends were cut back, 6 bases at V and 1 base at J, with 9 bases in the middle. The germline CDR1 and CDR2 sequences are LNHDA and SQIVND (reference sequence). The CDR3 length is 13 residues. CDR3 protein: CASRPGVNYGYTF. The CDR3 nucleotides are TGTGCCAGTAGACCGGGGGTTAACTATGGCTACACCTTC.